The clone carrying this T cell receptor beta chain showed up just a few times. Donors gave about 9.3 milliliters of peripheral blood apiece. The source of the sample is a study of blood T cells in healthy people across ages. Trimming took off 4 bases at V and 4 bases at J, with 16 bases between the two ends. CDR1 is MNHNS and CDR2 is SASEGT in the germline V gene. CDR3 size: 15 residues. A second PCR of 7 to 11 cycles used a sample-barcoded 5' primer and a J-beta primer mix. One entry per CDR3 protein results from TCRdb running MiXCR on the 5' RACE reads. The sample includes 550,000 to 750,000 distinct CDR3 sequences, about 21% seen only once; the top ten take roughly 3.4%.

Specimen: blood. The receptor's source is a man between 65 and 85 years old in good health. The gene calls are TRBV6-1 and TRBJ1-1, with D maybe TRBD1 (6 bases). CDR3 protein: CASSGKGVIGTEAFF. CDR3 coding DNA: TGTGCCAGCAGTGGAAAGGGGGTAATTGGCACTGAAGCTTTCTTT.